This T cell receptor beta chain was retrieved from a study of shared clonotypes between healthy human individuals. Assay: immunoSEQ multiplex PCR; the TCRdb copy retains only in-frame clones and omits some. The sample lists 1.6 million or so clones; approximately 96% were seen once. The germline V gene encodes CDR1 WNHNN and CDR2 SYGVQD (reference sequence). V lost 7 bases and J 8 bases, leaving 14 bases between the germline ends. This CDR3 contains 13 residues. The TCR sequence derives from a man aged 25 to 45 in good health. V is TRBV10-1 and J is TRBJ1-4; perhaps TRBD1 as D (5 bases). Material for sequencing was naive CD4+ T cells sorted from blood. Noted subset: CD45RA+ positively selected. CDR3 nucleotides: TGCGCCAGCACCTCCGGGACTGAAGAAAAACTGTTTTTT. This codes for CASTSGTEEKLFF.